This T cell receptor (beta chain) was obtained from a study of memory CD4+ T cells and cytomegalovirus serostatus. Study-wide context: Donors were healthy Belgian adults, under 10 CMV seropositive and 24 seronegative. The study's findings and limits: 67 of 164 known CMV-associated TCRbeta sequences appeared in CD4+ memory. A US-trained random forest predicted CMV serostatus with median AUC around 0.91.

Trimming left V 0 bases short and J 2 bases short, with 8 bases between. CDR3 length equals 14 residues. CDR1 and CDR2 (germline): KGHSH, LQKENI. Single viable CD3+CD4+CD8-CD45RO+ cells were sorted as the memory CD4+ T cells. CMV serostatus came from serum IgG against pp150, pp28, p38, p52. The data were produced by immunoSEQ multiplex PCR, yet TCRdb's version contains in-frame clones alone and is incomplete. Found here are around 63,000 clones, 60% to 85% of them singletons; the top ten hold about 4.7%. With regard to this clone: Its antigen is not identified.

The rearrangement joins TRBV18 to TRBJ2-7; no clear D. Sequenced input: memory CD4+ T cells from blood. The source of this sequence is an adult in good health and CMV-seropositive. Here the CDR3 reads CASSPPISTYEQYF. CDR3 bases: TGTGCCAGCTCACCACCGATCAGTACCTACGAGCAGTACTTC.